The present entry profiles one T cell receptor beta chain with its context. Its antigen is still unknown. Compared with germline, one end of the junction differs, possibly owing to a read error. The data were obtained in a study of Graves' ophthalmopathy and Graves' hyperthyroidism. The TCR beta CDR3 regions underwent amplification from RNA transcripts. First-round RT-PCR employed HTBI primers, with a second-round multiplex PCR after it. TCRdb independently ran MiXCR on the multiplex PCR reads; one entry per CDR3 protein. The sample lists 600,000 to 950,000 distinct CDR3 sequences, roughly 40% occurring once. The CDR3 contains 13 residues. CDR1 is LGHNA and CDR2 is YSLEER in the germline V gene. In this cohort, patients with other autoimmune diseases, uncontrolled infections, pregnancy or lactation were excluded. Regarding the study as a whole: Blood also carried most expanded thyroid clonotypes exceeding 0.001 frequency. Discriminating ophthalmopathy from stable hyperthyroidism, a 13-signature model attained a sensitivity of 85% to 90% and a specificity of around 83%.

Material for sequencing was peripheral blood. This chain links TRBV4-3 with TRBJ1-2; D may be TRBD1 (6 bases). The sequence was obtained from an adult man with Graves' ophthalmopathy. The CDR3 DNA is TGCACCAGCAGCGGTCTACAGGGTGATGGCTACACCTTC. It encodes CTSSGLQGDGYTF.